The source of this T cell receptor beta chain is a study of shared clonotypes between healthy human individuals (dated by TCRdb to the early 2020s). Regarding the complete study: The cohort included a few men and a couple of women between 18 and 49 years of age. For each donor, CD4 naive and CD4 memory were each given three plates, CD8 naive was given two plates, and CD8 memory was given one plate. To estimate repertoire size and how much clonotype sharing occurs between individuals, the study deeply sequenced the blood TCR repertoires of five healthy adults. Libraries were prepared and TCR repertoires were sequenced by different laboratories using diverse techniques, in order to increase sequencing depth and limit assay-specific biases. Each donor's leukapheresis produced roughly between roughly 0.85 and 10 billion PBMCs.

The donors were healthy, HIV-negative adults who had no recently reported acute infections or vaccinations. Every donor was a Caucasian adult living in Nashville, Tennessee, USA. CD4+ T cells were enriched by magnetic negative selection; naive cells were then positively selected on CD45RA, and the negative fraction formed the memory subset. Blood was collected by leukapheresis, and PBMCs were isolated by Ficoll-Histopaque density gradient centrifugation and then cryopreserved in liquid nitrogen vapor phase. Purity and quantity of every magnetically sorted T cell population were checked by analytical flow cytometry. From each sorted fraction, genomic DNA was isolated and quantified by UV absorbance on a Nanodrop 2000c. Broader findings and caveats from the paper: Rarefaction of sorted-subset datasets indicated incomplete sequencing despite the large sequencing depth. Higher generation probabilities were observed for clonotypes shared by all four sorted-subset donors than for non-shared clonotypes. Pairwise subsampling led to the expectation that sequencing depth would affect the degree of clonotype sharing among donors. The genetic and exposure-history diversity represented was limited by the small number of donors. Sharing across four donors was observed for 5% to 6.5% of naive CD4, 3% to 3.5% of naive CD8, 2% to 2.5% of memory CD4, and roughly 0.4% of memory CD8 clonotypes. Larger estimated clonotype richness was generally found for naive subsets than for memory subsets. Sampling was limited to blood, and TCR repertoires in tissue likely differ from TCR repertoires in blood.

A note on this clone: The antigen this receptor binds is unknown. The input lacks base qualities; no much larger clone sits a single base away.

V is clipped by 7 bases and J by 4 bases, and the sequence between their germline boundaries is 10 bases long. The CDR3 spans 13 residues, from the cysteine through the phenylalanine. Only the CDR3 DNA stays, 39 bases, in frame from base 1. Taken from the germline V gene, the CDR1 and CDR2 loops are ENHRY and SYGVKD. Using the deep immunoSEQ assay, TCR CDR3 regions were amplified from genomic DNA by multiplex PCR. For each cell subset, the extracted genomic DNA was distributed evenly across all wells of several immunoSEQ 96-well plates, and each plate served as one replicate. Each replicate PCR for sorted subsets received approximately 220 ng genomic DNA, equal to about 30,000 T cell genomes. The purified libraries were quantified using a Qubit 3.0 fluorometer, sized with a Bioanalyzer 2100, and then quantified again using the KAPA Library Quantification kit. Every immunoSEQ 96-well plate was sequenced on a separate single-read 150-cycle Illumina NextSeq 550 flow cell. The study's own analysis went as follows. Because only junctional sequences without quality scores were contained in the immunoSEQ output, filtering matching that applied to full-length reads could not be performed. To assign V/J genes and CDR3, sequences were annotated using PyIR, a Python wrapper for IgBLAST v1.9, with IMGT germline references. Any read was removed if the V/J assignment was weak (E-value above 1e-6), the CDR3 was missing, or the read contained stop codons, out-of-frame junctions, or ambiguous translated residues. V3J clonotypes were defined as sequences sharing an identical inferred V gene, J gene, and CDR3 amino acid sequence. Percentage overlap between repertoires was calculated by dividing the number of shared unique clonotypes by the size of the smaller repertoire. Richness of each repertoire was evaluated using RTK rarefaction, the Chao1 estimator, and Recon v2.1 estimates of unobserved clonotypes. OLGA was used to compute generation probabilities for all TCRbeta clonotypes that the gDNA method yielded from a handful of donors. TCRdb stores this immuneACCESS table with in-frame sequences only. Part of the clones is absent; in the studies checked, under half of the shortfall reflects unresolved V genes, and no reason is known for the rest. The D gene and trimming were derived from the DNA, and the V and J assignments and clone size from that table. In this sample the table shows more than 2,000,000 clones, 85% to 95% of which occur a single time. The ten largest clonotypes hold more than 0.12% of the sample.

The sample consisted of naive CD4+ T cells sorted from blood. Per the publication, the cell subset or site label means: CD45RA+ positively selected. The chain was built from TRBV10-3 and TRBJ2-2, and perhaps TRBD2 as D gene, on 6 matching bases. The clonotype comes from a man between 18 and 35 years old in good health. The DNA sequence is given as TGTGCCATCATGGGGGGACCCACCGGGGAGCTGTTTTTT. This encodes CAIMGGPTGELFF.